This section outlines one T cell receptor (beta chain) sequence together with its context. Sequencing was performed with immunoSEQ multiplex PCR; in TCRdb, only in-frame clones are kept and a portion is missing. The table shows 120,000 or so clones, with about 94% occurring only once. This record comes from a study of T cell changes during pregnancy in multiple sclerosis. J was trimmed by 0 bases and V by 5 bases; bases with no gene match: 4. This CDR3 comprises 14 residues. Per germline, CDR1 LNHNV and CDR2 YYDKDF (reference sequence). Here the sequenced sample was peripheral blood, taken before pregnancy. This receptor was taken from a female donor with multiple sclerosis, enrolled in a pregnancy study. The rearrangement uses TRBV15 and TRBJ2-7; TRBD1 matches 7 bases. In nucleotides, the CDR3 is TGTGCCACCAGCCCCGGGACAGCCTCCTACGAGCAGTACTTC. Translation gives CATSPGTASYEQYF.